This entry is about one T cell receptor (beta chain). TCR beta CDR3 regions were amplified from RNA transcripts. HTBI primers were employed in first-round RT-PCR, then a second-round multiplex PCR followed. TCRdb fed the multiplex PCR reads into MiXCR, producing one record per CDR3 protein. Of 650,000 to 900,000 distinct CDR3 sequences in the sample, 35% to 50% were seen once. Donors with ophthalmopathy: moderate-to-severe activity, CAS ≥3, NOSPECS ≥4, duration under 3 months. The data are from a study of Graves' ophthalmopathy and Graves' hyperthyroidism. Trimming cost V 5 bases and J 3 bases, with 11 bases left between them. This CDR3 has 13 residues. CDR1 and CDR2 (germline): SEHNR, FQNEAQ (reference sequence).

The chain combines TRBV7-9 with TRBJ2-7, with D hard to call. The clonotype comes from an adult man with Graves' ophthalmopathy. Sequenced input: peripheral blood. This CDR3 reads CASSDGLVYEQYF. The DNA of the CDR3 is TGTGCCAGCAGCGACGGCCTAGTCTACGAGCAGTACTTC. Complete variable domain (other parts from reference TRBV7-9 and TRBJ2-7): DTGVSQNPRHKITKRGQNVTFRCDPISEHNRLYWYRQTLGQGPEFLTYFQNEAQLEKSRLLSDRFSAERPKGSFSTLEIQRTEQGDSAMYLCASSDGLVYEQYFGPGTRLTVT.